This T cell receptor (beta chain) was identified in a study of T-cell reconstitution after alpha-beta-depleted transplantation in children. Study-wide results and limits: Surviving recipient cells, namely T cells and thymic progenitors, were the source of high day-60 TCRbeta diversity in some patients. The origin of alpha-beta T cells about two months after transplant was reportedly several hundred expanded graft clones. One year after transplant, T-cell counts and diversity came mostly from newly produced T cells.

TCRbeta library preparation incorporated unique molecular identifiers. One entry per CDR3 protein, called by TCRdb with MiXCR from the PCR reads. The sample carries some 6,900 distinct CDR3 sequences, roughly 4.8% recorded once. In its sample, this clonotype was seen many times. No antigen is known for it. The CDR3 runs to 13 residues. Germline CDR1 KGHSH, CDR2 LQKENI. Trimming took 6 bases from V and 5 from J, leaving 10 bases between them. The gene calls are TRBV18 and TRBJ1-4; D is ambiguous. The TCR sequence derives from a child under three years old who had a stem cell transplant for acute myeloid leukemia, so the T cells may come from the graft donor. The starting material was PBMCs, mostly from graft donor cells, obtained 180 days after TCRalphabeta/CD19-depleted stem cell transplant. The DNA for the CDR3 is TGTGCCAGCTCCCCGGACCTGAATGAAAAACTGTTTTTT. Amino acid sequence: CASSPDLNEKLFF. The full variable domain, its missing parts supplied by reference TRBV18 and TRBJ1-4, is NAGVMQNPRHLVRRRGQEARLRCSPMKGHSHVYWYRQLPEEGLKFMVYLQKENIIDESGMPKERFSAEFPKEGPSILRIQQVVRGDSAAYFCASSPDLNEKLFFGSGTQLSVL.